Each of the 15 T cell receptor beta chains below was sequenced from the same sample in a study of cytomegalovirus exposure and HLA in healthy donors. Both 60 Vbeta primers and 13 Jbeta primers went into the PCR. Generated by immunoSEQ multiplex PCR, the TCRdb table keeps only in-frame clones and is missing some. The profile shows around 150,000 clones, 70% to 90% of them singletons. Specimen: PBMCs. These receptors all come from a woman aged 40 to 50 in good health and CMV-seronegative.

The genes are TRBV28 and TRBJ1-4; D might be TRBD1 (5 bases). This CDR3 spans 15 amino acids. Germline lookup yields CDR1 MDHEN and CDR2 SYDVKM. V dropped 7 bases and J dropped 0 bases, with 12 bases sitting between them. In DNA, the CDR3 is TGTGCCAGCACAGGGCCCGTTGCAACTAATGAAAAACTGTTTTTT. This translates into CASTGPVATNEKLFF.

This sequence joins TRBV11-2 and TRBJ2-7; TRBD2 agrees at 7 bases. The V and J ends lost 1 base and 1 base, in that order; junction bases with no gene match: 10. Germline values: CDR1 SGHAT, CDR2 FQNNGV. The CDR3 is made up of 17 amino acids. CDR3 in DNA: TGTGCCAGCAGCTTAGGCCAATTTGGCGGGAGTTCCTACGAGCAGTACTTC. Its translation is CASSLGQFGGSSYEQYF.

The V call is TRBV25-1, the J call TRBJ2-1; 7 bases match TRBD2. After removal of 4 bases from V and 4 bases from J, the junction contained 7 bases not matched to a gene. From germline, CDR1 is MGHDK and CDR2 SYGVNS. The CDR3 is 15 amino acids. CDR3 sequence (DNA): TGTGCCAGCAGTGTTCCGGGACTACCTTACAATGAGCAGTTCTTC. It encodes CASSVPGLPYNEQFF.

The rearrangement links TRBV6-1 to TRBJ2-7; 8 nucleotides align to TRBD1. Germline CDR1 MNHNS, CDR2 SASEGT. The junction had 2 bases not matched to a gene; V was cut back by 0 bases and J by 7 bases. CDR3 length: 13 amino acids. The CDR3 protein is CASSEAYRGEQYF. The CDR3 bases are TGTGCCAGCAGTGAAGCATACAGGGGGGAGCAGTACTTC.

This clone occurred once. The chain uses TRBV6-1 and TRBJ2-3; D ambiguous. This CDR3 comprises 12 residues. Germline CDR1 is MNHNS and CDR2 is SASEGT. Trimming stripped 7 bases from V and 4 bases from J, with 9 bases between. CDR3 sequence reads: CASMGAADTQYF. The CDR3 DNA reads TGTGCCAGCATGGGTGCGGCAGATACGCAGTATTTT.

J is TRBJ1-1 and V is TRBV27; D possibly corresponds to TRBD1 (5 bases). The CDR3 length is 12 residues. Germline V gene lookup returns CDR1 MNHEY and CDR2 SMNVEV (reference sequence). The V and J ends lost 0 bases and 8 bases respectively, with 7 bases between them. CDR3 nucleotide sequence: TGTGCCAGCAGTTTATCAACAGGCGAAGCTTTCTTT. Translated, it gives CASSLSTGEAFF.

The chain is built from TRBV9 and TRBJ2-5; D might be TRBD2 (6 bases). The CDR3 consists of 15 residues. Germline V gene sequence: CDR1 SGDLS, CDR2 YYNGEE. V lost 0 bases and J lost 2, with 11 bases in between. The CDR3 region has the DNA TGTGCCAGCAGCGTAGTGGCGGGGCTACAAGAGACCCAGTACTTC. Translating it yields CASSVVAGLQETQYF.

This sequence joins TRBV7-8 and TRBJ1-2, with a tentative D call TRBD1 (5 bases). Trimming removed 2 bases from V and 7 bases from J, with 23 bases in between. The CDR3 consists of 17 residues. Germline assignment: CDR1 SGHVS and CDR2 FQNEAQ. The CDR3 DNA reads TGTGCCAGCAGCTTAAAGGCGGCGGCAGGGTGGATCGGTGGCTACACCTTC. Amino acid sequence: CASSLKAAAGWIGGYTF.

This chain joins TRBV10-3 and TRBJ2-1, with D uncertain. The V end was cut by 10 bases, the J end by 1 base, with 17 bases between. This CDR3 has 15 amino acids. Germline values: CDR1 ENHRY, CDR2 SYGVKD. Written as DNA, the CDR3 is TGTGCCAGCAAAAATAGTCCGGGTTCCTACAATGAGCAGTTCTTC. It yields the protein CASKNSPGSYNEQFF.

The chain employs TRBV6-5 and TRBJ2-5, with D perhaps matching TRBD2 (6 bases). V lost 7 bases and J lost 3, with 6 bases in between. The CDR3 totals 11 residues. Germline V gene lookup returns CDR1 MNHEY and CDR2 SVGAGI. In DNA, the CDR3 is TGTGCCAGCACGGGGGAAGAGACCCAGTACTTC. The encoded protein is CASTGEETQYF.

The V gene is TRBV29-1, the J gene TRBJ2-5, with 9 bases aligning to TRBD2. The CDR3 extends over 15 amino acids. Per germline, CDR1 SQVTM and CDR2 ANQGSEA. J lost 2 bases, V lost 6 bases, and 10 bases had no gene match. CDR3 coding DNA: TGCAGCGTAGGCGGGCTAGCGGGACAACAAGAGACCCAGTACTTC. Its translation is CSVGGLAGQQETQYF.

The genes are TRBV10-1 and TRBJ2-2; 7 bases are shared with TRBD1. V shed 5 bases and J 2 bases; nucleotides not matched to a gene: 5. CDR3 size: 15 residues. Germline V gives CDR1 WNHNN, CDR2 SYGVQD (reference sequence). The CDR3 spells CASSPGTANTGELFF. CDR3 coding DNA: TGCGCCAGCAGTCCCGGGACAGCTAACACCGGGGAGCTGTTTTTT.

V usage is TRBV15 and J usage is TRBJ2-7; 9 nucleotides align to TRBD2. Per the germline V gene, CDR1 is LNHNV and CDR2 is YYDKDF (reference sequence). V gave up 4 bases and J gave up 5 bases; unmatched junction bases: 9. The CDR3 is 15 amino acids. This CDR3 is CATSKPPSGINEQYF. The CDR3 DNA follows: TGTGCCACCAGCAAACCACCTAGCGGGATCAACGAGCAGTACTTC.

The CDR3 region has the DNA TGTGCCAGTAGTGGAGGAAATACGGGAGATACGCAGTATTTT. Its translation: CASSGGNTGDTQYF. This chain connects TRBV19 to TRBJ2-3, with TRBD2 as a possible D gene (5 bases). The CDR3 is 14 residues long. V was cut by 5 bases and J by 5 bases, with 14 bases left in between. Germline lookup yields CDR1 LNHDA and CDR2 SQIVND (reference sequence).

Here the CDR3 reads CASRLRESGELFF. In DNA, the CDR3 is TGTGCCAGCAGACTCCGGGAGTCCGGGGAGCTGTTTTTT. This chain links TRBV6-5 with TRBJ2-2; maybe TRBD2 (6 bases). Germline-derived CDR1 and CDR2 are MNHEY and SVGAGI. The CDR3 runs to 13 residues. Trimming removed 6 bases from V and 6 bases from J, with 11 bases in between.